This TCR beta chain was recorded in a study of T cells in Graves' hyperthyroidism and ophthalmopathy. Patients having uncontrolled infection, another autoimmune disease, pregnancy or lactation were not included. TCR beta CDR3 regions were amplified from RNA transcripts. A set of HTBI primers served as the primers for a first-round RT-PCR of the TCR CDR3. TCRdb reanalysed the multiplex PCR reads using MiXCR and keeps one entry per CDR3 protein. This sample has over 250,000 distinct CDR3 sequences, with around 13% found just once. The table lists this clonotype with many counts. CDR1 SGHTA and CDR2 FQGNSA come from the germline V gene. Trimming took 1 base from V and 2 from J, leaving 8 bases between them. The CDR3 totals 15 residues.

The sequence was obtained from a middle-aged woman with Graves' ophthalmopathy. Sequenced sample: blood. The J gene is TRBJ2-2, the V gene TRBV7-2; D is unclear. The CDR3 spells CASSLEVGNTGELFF. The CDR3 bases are TGTGCCAGCAGCTTAGAAGTGGGAAACACCGGGGAGCTGTTTTTT.